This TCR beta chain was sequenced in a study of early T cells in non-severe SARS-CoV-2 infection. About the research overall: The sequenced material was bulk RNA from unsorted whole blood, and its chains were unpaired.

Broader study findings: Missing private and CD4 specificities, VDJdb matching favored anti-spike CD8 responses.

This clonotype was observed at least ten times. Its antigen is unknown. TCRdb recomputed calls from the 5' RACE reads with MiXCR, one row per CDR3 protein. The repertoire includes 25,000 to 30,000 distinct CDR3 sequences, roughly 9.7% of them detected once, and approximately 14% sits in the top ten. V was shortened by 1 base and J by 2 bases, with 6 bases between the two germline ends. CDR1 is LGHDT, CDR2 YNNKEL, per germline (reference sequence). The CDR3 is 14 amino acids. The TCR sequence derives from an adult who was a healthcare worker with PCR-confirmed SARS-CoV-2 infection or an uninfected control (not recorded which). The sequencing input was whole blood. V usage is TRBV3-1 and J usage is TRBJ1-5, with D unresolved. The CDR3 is CASSQGSGNQPQHF. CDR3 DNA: TGTGCCAGCAGCCAAGGGTCGGGCAATCAGCCCCAGCATTTT.